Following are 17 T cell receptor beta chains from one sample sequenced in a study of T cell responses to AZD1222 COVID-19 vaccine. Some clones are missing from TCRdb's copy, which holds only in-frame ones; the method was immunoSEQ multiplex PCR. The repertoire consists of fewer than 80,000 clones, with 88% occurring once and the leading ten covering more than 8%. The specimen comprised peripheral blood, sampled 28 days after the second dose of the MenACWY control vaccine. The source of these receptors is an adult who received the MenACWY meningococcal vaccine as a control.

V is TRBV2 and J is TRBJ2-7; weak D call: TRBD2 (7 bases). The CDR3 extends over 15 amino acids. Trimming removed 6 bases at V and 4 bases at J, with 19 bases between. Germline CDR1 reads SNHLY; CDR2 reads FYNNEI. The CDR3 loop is CASSLGGAPEYEQYF. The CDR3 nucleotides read TGTGCCAGCAGCCTAGGGGGGGCCCCTGAATACGAGCAGTACTTC.

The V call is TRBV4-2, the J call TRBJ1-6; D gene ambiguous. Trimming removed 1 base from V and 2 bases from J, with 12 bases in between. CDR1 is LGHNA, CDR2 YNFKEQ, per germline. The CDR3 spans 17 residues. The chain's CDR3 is CASSQVGSATYNSPLHF. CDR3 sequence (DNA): TGTGCCAGCAGCCAAGTAGGGTCCGCCACCTATAATTCACCCCTCCACTTT.

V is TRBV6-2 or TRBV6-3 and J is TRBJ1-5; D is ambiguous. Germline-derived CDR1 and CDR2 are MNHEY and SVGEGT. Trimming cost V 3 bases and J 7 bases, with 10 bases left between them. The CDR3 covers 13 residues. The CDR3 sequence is CASSYKRLQPQHF. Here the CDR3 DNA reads TGTGCCAGCAGTTATAAGCGGCTGCAGCCCCAGCATTTT.

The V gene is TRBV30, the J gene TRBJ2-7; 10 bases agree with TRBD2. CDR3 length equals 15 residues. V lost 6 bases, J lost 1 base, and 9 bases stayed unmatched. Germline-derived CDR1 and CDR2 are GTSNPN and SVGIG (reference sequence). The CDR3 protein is CACQRGTSDSYEQYF. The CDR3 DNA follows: TGTGCCTGCCAACGTGGGACTAGCGATTCCTACGAGCAGTACTTC. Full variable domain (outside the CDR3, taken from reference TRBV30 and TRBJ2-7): SQTIHQWPATLVQPVGSPLSLECTVEGTSNPNLYWYRQAAGRGLQLLFYSVGIGQISSEVPQNLSASRPQDRQFILSSKKLLLSDSGFYLCACQRGTSDSYEQYFGPGTRLTVT.

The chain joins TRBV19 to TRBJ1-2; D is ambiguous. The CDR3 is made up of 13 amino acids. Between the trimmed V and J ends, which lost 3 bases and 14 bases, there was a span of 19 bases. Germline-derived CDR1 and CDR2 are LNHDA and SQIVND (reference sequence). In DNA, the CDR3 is TGTGCCAGTAGTATGGCACGGGGATGGAGTGGGACCTTC. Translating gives CASSMARGWSGTF.

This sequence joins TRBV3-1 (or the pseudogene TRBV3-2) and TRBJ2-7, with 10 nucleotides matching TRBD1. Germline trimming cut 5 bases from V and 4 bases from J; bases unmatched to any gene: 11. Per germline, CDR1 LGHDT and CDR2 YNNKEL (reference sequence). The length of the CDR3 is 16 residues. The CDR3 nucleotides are TGTGCCAGCAGCACCCCCGGGACAGGGGTAGCATACGAGCAGTACTTC. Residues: CASSTPGTGVAYEQYF.

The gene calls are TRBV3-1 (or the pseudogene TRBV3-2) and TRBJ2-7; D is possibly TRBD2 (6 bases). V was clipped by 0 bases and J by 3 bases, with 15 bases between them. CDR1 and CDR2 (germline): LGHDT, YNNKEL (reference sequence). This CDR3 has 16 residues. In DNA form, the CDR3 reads TGTGCCAGCAGCCAAGATAGGGCGGGGCGCCGCTACGAGCAGTACTTC. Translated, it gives CASSQDRAGRRYEQYF.

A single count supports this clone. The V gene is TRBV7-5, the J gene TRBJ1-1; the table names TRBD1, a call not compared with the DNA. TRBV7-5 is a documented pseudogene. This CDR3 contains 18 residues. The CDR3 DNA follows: TGTGTCAGAAGGACCCGGGACAGGGACGGATTAAGGAACACTGAAGCTTTCTTT. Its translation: CVRRTRDRDGLRNTEAFF.

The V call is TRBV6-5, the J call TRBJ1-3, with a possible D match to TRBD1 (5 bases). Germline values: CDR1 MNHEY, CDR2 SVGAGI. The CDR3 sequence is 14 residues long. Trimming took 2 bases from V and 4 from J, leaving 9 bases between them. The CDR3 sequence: CASSYKGPGNTIYF. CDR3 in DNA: TGTGCCAGCAGTTACAAGGGGCCGGGAAACACCATATATTTT.

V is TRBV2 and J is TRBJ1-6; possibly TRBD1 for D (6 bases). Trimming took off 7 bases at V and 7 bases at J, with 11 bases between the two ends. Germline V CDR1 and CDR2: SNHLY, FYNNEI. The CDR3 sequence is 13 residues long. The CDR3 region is CASKEGVNSPLHF. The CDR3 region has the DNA TGTGCCAGCAAGGAGGGGGTAAATTCACCCCTCCACTTT.

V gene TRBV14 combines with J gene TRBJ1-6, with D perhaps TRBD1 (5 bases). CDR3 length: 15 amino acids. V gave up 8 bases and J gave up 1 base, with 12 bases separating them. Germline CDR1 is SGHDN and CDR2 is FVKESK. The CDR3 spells CASGLGGSYNSPLHF. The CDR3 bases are TGTGCCAGCGGGCTGGGGGGGTCCTATAATTCACCCCTCCACTTT.

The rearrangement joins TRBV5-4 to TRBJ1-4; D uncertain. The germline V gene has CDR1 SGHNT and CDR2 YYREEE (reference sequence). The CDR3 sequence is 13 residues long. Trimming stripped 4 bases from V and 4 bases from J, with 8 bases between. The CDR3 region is CASSPEVNEKLFF. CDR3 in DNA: TGTGCCAGCAGCCCGGAGGTTAATGAAAAACTGTTTTTT. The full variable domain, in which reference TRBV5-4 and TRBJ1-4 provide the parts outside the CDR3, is ETGVTQSPTHLIKTRGQQVTLRCSSQSGHNTVSWYQQALGQGPQFIFQYYREEENGRGNFPPRFSGLQFPNYSSELNVNALELDDSALYLCASSPEVNEKLFFGSGTQLSVL.

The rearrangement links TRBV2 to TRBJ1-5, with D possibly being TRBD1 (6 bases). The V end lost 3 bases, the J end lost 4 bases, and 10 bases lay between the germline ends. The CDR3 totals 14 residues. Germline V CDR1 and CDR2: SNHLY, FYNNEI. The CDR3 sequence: CASSDDRTNQPQHF. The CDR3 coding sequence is TGTGCCAGCAGTGATGACAGGACTAATCAGCCCCAGCATTTT.

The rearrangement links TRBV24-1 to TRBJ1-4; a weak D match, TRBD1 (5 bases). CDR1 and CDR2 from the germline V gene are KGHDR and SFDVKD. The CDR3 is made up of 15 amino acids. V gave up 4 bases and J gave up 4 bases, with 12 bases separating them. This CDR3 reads CATSEPGAGNEKLFF. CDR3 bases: TGTGCCACCAGTGAACCCGGGGCGGGTAATGAAAAACTGTTTTTT.

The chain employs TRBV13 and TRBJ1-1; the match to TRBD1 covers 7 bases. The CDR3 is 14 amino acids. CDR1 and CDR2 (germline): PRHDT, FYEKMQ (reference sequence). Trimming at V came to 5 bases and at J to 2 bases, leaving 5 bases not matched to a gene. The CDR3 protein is CASSRTGVNTEAFF. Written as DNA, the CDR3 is TGTGCCAGCAGCCGTACAGGGGTCAACACTGAAGCTTTCTTT.

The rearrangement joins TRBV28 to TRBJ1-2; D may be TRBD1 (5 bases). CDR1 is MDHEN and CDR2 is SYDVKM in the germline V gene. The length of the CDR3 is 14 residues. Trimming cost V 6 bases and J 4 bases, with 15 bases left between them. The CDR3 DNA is TGTGCCAGCAGCCTGGGGGGTCAGAGCTATGGCTACACCTTC. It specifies CASSLGGQSYGYTF.

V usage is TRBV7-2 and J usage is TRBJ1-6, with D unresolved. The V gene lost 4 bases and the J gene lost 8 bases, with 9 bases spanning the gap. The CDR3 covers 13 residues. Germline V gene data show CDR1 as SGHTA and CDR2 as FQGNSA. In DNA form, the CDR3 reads TGTGCCAGCAGCTCTACCAATTATTCACCCCTCCACTTT. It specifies CASSSTNYSPLHF.